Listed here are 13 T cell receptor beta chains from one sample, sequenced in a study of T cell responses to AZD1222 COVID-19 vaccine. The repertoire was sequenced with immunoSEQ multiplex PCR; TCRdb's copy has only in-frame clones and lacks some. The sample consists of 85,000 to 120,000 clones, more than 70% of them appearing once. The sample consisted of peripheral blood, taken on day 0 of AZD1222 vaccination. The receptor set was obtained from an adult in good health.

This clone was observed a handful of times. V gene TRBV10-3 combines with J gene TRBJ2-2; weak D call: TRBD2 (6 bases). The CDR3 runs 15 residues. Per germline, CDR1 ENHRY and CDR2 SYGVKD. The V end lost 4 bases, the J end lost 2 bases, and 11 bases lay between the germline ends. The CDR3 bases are TGTGCCATCAGTGGGGCTAGCGCTAACACCGGGGAGCTGTTTTTT. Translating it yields CAISGASANTGELFF.

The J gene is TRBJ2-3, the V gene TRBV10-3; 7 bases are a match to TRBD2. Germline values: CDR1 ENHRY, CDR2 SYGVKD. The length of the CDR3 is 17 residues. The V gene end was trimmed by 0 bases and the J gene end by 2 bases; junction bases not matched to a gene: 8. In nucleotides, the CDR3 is TGTGCCATCAGTGAGTCGTCCGCGGGGGTATCCACAGATACGCAGTATTTT. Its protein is CAISESSAGVSTDTQYF.

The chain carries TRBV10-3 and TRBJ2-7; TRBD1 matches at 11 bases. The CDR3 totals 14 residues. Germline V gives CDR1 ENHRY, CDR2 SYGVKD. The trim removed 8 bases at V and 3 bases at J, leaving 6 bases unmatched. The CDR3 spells CAIEEGTGGYEQYF. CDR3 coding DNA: TGTGCCATCGAGGAAGGGACAGGGGGCTACGAGCAGTACTTC.

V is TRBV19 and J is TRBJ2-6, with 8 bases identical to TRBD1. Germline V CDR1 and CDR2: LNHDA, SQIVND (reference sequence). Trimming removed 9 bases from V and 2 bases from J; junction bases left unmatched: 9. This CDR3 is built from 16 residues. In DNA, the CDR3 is TGTGCCAGGGCCTCGGACAGGGCGACTGGGGCCAACGTCCTGACTTTC. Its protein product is CARASDRATGANVLTF.

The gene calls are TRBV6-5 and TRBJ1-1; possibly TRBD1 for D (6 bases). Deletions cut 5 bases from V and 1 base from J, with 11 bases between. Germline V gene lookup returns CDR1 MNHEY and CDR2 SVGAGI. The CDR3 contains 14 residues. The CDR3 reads CASSRATGNTEAFF. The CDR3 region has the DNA TGTGCCAGCAGTAGAGCGACAGGGAACACTGAAGCTTTCTTT.

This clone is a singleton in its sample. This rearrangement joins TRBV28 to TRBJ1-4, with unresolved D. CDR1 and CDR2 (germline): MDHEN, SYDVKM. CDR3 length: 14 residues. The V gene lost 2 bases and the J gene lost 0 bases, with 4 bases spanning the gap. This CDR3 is CASSLSATNEKLFF. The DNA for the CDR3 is TGTGCCAGCAGTTTAAGTGCAACTAATGAAAAACTGTTTTTT.

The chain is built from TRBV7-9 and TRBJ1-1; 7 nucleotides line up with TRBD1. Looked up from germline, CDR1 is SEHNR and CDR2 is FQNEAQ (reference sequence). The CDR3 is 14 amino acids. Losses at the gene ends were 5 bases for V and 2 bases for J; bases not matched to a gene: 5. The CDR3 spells CASSPRQGNTEAFF. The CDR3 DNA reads TGTGCCAGCAGCCCCCGACAGGGAAACACTGAAGCTTTCTTT.

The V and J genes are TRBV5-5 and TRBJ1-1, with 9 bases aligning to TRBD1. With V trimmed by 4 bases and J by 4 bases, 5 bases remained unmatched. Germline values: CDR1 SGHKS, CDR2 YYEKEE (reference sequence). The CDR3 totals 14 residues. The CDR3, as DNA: TGTGCCAGCAGCGACGGGACAGGGATCACTGAAGCTTTCTTT. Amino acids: CASSDGTGITEAFF.

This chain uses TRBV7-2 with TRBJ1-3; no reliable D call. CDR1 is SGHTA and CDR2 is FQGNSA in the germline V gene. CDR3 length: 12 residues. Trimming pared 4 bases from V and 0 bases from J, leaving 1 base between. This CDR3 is CASSCSGNTIYF. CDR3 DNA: TGTGCCAGCAGCTGCTCTGGAAACACCATATATTTT.

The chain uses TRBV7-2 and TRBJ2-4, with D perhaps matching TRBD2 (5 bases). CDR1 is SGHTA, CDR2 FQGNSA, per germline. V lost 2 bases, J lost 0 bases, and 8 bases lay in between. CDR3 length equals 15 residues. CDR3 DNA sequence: TGTGCCAGCAGCTTACAGACTATAGCCAAAAACATTCAGTACTTC. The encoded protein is CASSLQTIAKNIQYF.

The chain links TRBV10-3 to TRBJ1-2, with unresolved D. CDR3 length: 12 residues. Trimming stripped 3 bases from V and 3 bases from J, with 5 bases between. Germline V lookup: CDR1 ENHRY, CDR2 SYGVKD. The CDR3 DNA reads TGTGCCATCAGTGATTGGGACTATGGCTACACCTTC. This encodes CAISDWDYGYTF.

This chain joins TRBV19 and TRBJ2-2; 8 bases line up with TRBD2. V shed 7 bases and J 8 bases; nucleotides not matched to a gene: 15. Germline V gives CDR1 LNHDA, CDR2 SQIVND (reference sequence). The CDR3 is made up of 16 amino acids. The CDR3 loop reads CASTPGLVGTKGELFF. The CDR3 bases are TGTGCCAGTACCCCGGGACTAGTCGGTACCAAGGGGGAGCTGTTTTTT.

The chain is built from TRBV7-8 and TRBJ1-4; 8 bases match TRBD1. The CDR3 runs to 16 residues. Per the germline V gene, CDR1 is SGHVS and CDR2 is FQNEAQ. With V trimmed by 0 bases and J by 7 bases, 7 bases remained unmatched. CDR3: CASSLAWTGTVEKLFF. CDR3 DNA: TGTGCCAGCAGCTTAGCCTGGACAGGGACGGTTGAAAAACTGTTTTTT.